These 18 T cell receptor beta chains came from one sample sequenced in a study of control samples from healthy donors and cancer patients (dated by TCRdb to the early 2020s). Receptor amplification or capture employed the immunoSEQ multiplex PCR assay. The table was pulled from immuneACCESS by TCRdb, which kept in-frame rearrangements only. Such tables lose some clones; where checked, under half of the loss comes from unresolved V genes, and the rest has no known cause. For this sample the table gives 100,000 to 150,000 clones, of which 80% to 90% were detected only once. About 8.7% of the sample is in the top ten clones. The sample was blood. These receptors were collected from a man in his forties in good health.

The chain combines TRBV7-2 with TRBJ2-7, with TRBD1 matching 10 bases. V was clipped by 4 bases and J by 7 bases; unmatched bases: 7. From germline, CDR1 is SGHTA and CDR2 FQGNSA. This CDR3 has 14 amino acids. The CDR3 DNA is TGTGCCAGCAGCTCAGGGGACAGGGGCGGGGAGCAGTACTTC. Encoded protein: CASSSGDRGGEQYF.

This clone was seen only once. The CDR3 is CASSDQLTGRQETQYF. Written as DNA, the CDR3 is TGTGCCAGCAGCGATCAATTGACAGGACGACAAGAGACCCAGTACTTC. This chain uses TRBV2 with TRBJ2-5; possibly TRBD1 for D (6 bases). Trimming cost V 6 bases and J 2 bases, with 19 bases left between them. This CDR3 comprises 16 residues. CDR1 and CDR2 (germline): SNHLY, FYNNEI.

This chain joins TRBV6-5 and TRBJ2-5; TRBD1 might be the D (6 bases). Trimming removed 0 bases from V and 3 bases from J, with 8 bases in between. The CDR3 is 14 residues long. Germline V CDR1 and CDR2: MNHEY, SVGAGI. CDR3 sequence: CASSYSRGKETQYF. CDR3 nucleotide sequence: TGTGCCAGCAGTTACTCGAGGGGGAAAGAGACCCAGTACTTC.

The chain employs TRBV19 and TRBJ2-5; the D is unclear. The CDR3 loop spans 16 amino acids. The V gene lost 4 bases and the J gene lost 1 base, with 16 bases spanning the gap. Germline-derived CDR1 and CDR2 are LNHDA and SQIVND (reference sequence). The CDR3 spells CASSRRLLLSQETQYF. CDR3 sequence (DNA): TGTGCCAGTAGTAGAAGACTCCTCCTTAGCCAAGAGACCCAGTACTTC.

The chain uses TRBV7-2 and TRBJ2-1; 9 positions agree with TRBD1. The CDR3 sequence is 14 residues long. Germline trimming cut 4 bases from V and 5 bases from J; bases unmatched to any gene: 3. The germline V gene has CDR1 SGHTA and CDR2 FQGNSA. As DNA, the CDR3 is TGTGCCAGCAGCTGGGGACAGGGTCACAATGAGCAGTTCTTC. It specifies CASSWGQGHNEQFF.

The chain carries TRBV12-3 or TRBV12-4 and TRBJ1-5, with TRBD1 matching over 8 bases. V trimming: 10 bases; J trimming: 11 bases; junction bases outside the gene matches: 13. The CDR3 runs 13 residues. The DNA for the CDR3 is TGTGCCAACTGCAGGGGGCTAGGTGGTACCCAGCATTTT. Encoded protein: CANCRGLGGTQHF.

The gene calls are TRBV21-1 and TRBJ1-5. TRBV21-1 is listed as a pseudogene. This CDR3 contains 17 residues. This chain's CDR3 is CASSKGIGISDNQPQHF. The CDR3 coding sequence is TGTGCCAGCAGCAAAGGAATCGGGATTTCGGACAATCAGCCCCAGCATTTT.

V is TRBV5-6 and J is TRBJ2-3; 10 bases agree with TRBD2. The CDR3 spans 14 residues. V trimming: 1 base; J trimming: 4 bases; junction bases outside the gene matches: 0. Germline V gene lookup returns CDR1 SGHDT and CDR2 YYEEEE. CDR3 sequence reads: CASSLTSGADTQYF. CDR3 coding DNA: TGTGCCAGCAGCTTGACTAGCGGGGCAGATACGCAGTATTTT.

This clone appeared a single time. The chain joins TRBV7-9 to TRBJ2-5, with 10 bases matching TRBD2. The CDR3 has 19 residues. V was clipped by 1 base and J by 5 bases; unmatched bases: 16. Germline lookup yields CDR1 SEHNR and CDR2 FQNEAQ (reference sequence). CDR3 nucleotide sequence: TGTGCCAGCAGCTTAGGCCCAGGGAGCGGGGGGGCCTTCAGGGAGACCCAGTACTTC. Amino acids: CASSLGPGSGGAFRETQYF. The entire variable domain, with the rest obtained from reference TRBV7-9 and TRBJ2-5, is as follows: DTGVSQNPRHKITKRGQNVTFRCDPISEHNRLYWYRQTLGQGPEFLTYFQNEAQLEKSRLLSDRFSAERPKGSFSTLEIQRTEQGDSAMYLCASSLGPGSGGAFRETQYFGPGTRLLVL.

The J gene is TRBJ2-5, the V gene TRBV18; 9 nucleotides match TRBD1. CDR3 length: 15 residues. In germline, CDR1 is KGHSH, CDR2 LQKENI. J gave up 5 bases and V 0 bases, and 4 bases lay outside the gene matches. CDR3 protein: CASSPPGTGRETQYF. CDR3 in DNA: TGTGCCAGCTCACCACCCGGGACAGGGAGGGAGACCCAGTACTTC.

The chain uses TRBV11-2 and TRBJ2-4; D is undetermined. The V and J ends lost 0 bases and 9 bases respectively, with 12 bases between them. Germline loops: CDR1 SGHAT, CDR2 FQNNGV. This CDR3 spans 14 amino acids. In nucleotides, the CDR3 is TGTGCCAGCAGCTTAGATAGGAGAGTAAGCATTCAGTACTTC. It specifies CASSLDRRVSIQYF.

The chain combines TRBV9 with TRBJ2-3; 7 positions agree with TRBD1. Germline CDR1 SGDLS, CDR2 YYNGEE. The CDR3 consists of 16 residues. Trimming at V came to 4 bases and at J to 3 bases, leaving 11 bases not matched to a gene. The CDR3 protein is CASSFRTGERTDTQYF. The CDR3 DNA is TGTGCCAGCAGCTTTAGAACAGGGGAGCGGACAGATACGCAGTATTTT.

This chain joins TRBV7-2 and TRBJ2-4; a weak D match, TRBD2 (6 bases). There are 14 residues in the CDR3. Germline CDR1 reads SGHTA; CDR2 reads FQGNSA. Trimming took off 5 bases at V and 4 bases at J, with 12 bases between the two ends. CDR3 bases: TGTGCCAGCAGCGTAACTAGCCAGAAAAACATTCAGTACTTC. Translating it yields CASSVTSQKNIQYF.

V usage is TRBV2 and J usage is TRBJ2-3, with TRBD2 matching over 8 bases. J lost 5 bases, V lost 5 bases, and 15 bases had no gene match. The V gene's germline CDR1 is SNHLY and CDR2 FYNNEI. The CDR3 is 17 amino acids. The CDR3 loop reads CASSSRRIAGLVDTQYF. The DNA for the CDR3 is TGTGCCAGCAGTTCCCGAAGGATAGCGGGGTTAGTAGATACGCAGTATTTT.

This chain uses TRBV25-1 with TRBJ2-1; 8 bases map to TRBD2. The CDR3 consists of 14 residues. The germline CDR1 and CDR2 sequences are MGHDK and SYGVNS. Unmatched junction bases numbered 7, after V lost 4 bases and J lost 8 bases. The CDR3 reads CASSVGGADDEQFF. The CDR3 DNA reads as TGTGCCAGCAGTGTCGGGGGGGCAGACGATGAGCAGTTCTTC.

This chain joins TRBV7-9 and TRBJ1-5; 8 positions match TRBD1. The trim removed 8 bases at V and 4 bases at J, leaving 7 bases unmatched. The V gene's germline CDR1 is SEHNR and CDR2 FQNEAQ (reference sequence). This CDR3 contains 14 residues. CDR3 protein: CASGIQGANQPQHF. The CDR3 nucleotides are TGTGCCAGCGGGATCCAGGGGGCGAATCAGCCCCAGCATTTT.

The chain joins TRBV20-1 to TRBJ1-2, with D perhaps TRBD1 (5 bases). With 3 bases removed from V and 4 bases from J, the gap between germline ends came to 12 bases. CDR3 length: 13 residues. CDR1 is DFQATT and CDR2 is SNEGSKA in the germline V gene (reference sequence). Here the CDR3 DNA reads TGCAGTGCTAGTTTAACAGGCTTCTATGGCTACACCTTC. It encodes CSASLTGFYGYTF.

The chain uses TRBV19 and TRBJ2-7; no clear D gene. V shed 5 bases and J shed 2 bases, with 13 bases lying between them. This CDR3 has 14 amino acids. Germline CDR1 is LNHDA and CDR2 is SQIVND (reference sequence). CDR3 amino acids: CASSWSLPPYEQYF. The CDR3 coding sequence is TGTGCCAGTAGTTGGAGCCTCCCTCCCTACGAGCAGTACTTC.